This TCR beta chain was obtained from a study of T cell responses to AZD1222 COVID-19 vaccine. Findings and caveats of the study: Mostly white British, mostly female donors; authors suggested clonal diversity may be underestimated.

About this clone itself: Its antigen is unidentified.

Germline CDR1 is SGHRS and CDR2 is YFSETQ. CDR3 length equals 15 residues. V shed 4 bases and J 6 bases; nucleotides not matched to a gene: 5. Sequencing was performed with immunoSEQ multiplex PCR; in TCRdb, only in-frame clones are kept and a portion is missing. This table holds approximately 75,000 clones, 90% found once. This clonotype was sampled from an adult who received the AZD1222 COVID-19 vaccine. This chain uses TRBV5-1 with TRBJ2-3; TRBD2 matches at 13 bases. Material: peripheral blood, obtained 28 days after the second AZD1222 dose. The CDR3 reads CASSPGLAGFDTQYF. In nucleotides, the CDR3 is TGCGCCAGCAGCCCGGGACTAGCGGGGTTTGATACGCAGTATTTT.